Many counts were recorded for the clone carrying this T cell receptor beta chain. Antigen: not known. An end of the junction does not agree with germline; a read error may underlie this. Time point specified: newly diagnosed GD, antithyroid drugs for less than 3 months. PBMC RNA was the source of the TCR library. To make TCR beta libraries, researchers used iRepertoire HTBI primers and Arm-PCR of CDR3 regions. Each CDR3 protein is one row after TCRdb ran MiXCR on the multiplex PCR reads. The sample lists approximately 460,000 distinct CDR3 sequences; about a sixth were seen once. The data belong to a study of regulatory T cells in long-lasting Graves disease. Study-wide background: For under 3 months, newly diagnosed Graves' patients had been taking antithyroid drugs. General study findings and limits: Whereas new patients shared 870 or so public clonotypes, persistent patients shared more, at under 3,500.

Germline lookup yields CDR1 SGHRS and CDR2 YFSETQ. The CDR3 length is 13 residues. This sample also belongs to another study, concerning T cells in Graves' hyperthyroidism and ophthalmopathy.

The sequencing here drew on peripheral blood mononuclear cells (PBMCs), taken at new diagnosis, from a patient treated with antithyroid drugs. The chain couples TRBV5-1 to TRBJ2-7, with a weak D call TRBD2 (6 bases). The sequence came from a woman aged 25-40 years with Graves disease. The DNA for the CDR3 is TGCGCCAGCAGCTTGGGACCTAGCGCCGAGCGGTACTTC. Translating gives CASSLGPSAERYF.